A selection of T cell receptor beta chains follows, all from one sample in a study of shared clonotypes between healthy human individuals. Clones were read by immunoSEQ multiplex PCR, and TCRdb kept only the in-frame ones, dropping some. The data hold roughly 2 million clones, with 85% to 95% observed a single time. The sample taken for sequencing was naive CD8+ T cells sorted from blood. These receptors were obtained from a man in his late teens or twenties in good health. Both conserved end residues are part of each CDR3. A D gene is named only where the DNA matches it firmly. Clone size is shown for a subset of rows, as once, few, many or a class of expanded clone.

once	.	TRBV5-1	TRBJ2-5	TGCGCCAGCAGCCAACAGGGCATGGAGACCCAGTACTTC	CASSQQGMETQYF
.	.	TRBV11-2	TRBJ2-2	TGTGCCAGCAGCTTATCCCCCGGGGAGCTGTTTTTT	CASSLSPGELFF
.	TRBD1	TRBV7-9	TRBJ1-1	TGTGCCAGCAGCCCAGACGGACAGGATGAAGCTTTCTTT	CASSPDGQDEAFF
.	TRBD1	TRBV19	TRBJ2-2	TGTGCCAGTATGTACGGGACAGAGAACACCGGGGAGCTGTTTTTT	CASMYGTENTGELFF
once	.	TRBV25-1	TRBJ1-5	TGTGCCAGCAGTCAGGGATCCCAGCCCCAGCATTTT	CASSQGSQPQHF
.	.	TRBV30	TRBJ2-5	TGTGCCTGGAGTTTCGCAGGTGGAGAGACCCAGTACTTC	CAWSFAGGETQYF
.	TRBD2	TRBV7-9	TRBJ2-2	TGTGCCCCGTACCGGGGGGGCCTAGCCGGGGAGCTGTTTTTT	CAPYRGGLAGELFF
.	TRBD1	TRBV4-1	TRBJ2-1	TGCGCCAGCAGCCAGCCGGGACAGGGCTCTTATGAGCAGTTCTTC	CASSQPGQGSYEQFF
.	.	TRBV6-1	TRBJ2-7	TGTGCCAGCAGTGAATCATCTTACTCCTACGAGCAGTACTTC	CASSESSYSYEQYF
.	TRBD2	TRBV19	TRBJ2-2	TGTGCCAGTAGTGGGGAAATTAGCGGGAGGGCCGCCGGGGAGCTGTTTTTT	CASSGEISGRAAGELFF
.	.	TRBV27	TRBJ2-3	TGTGCCAGCATGGCTCTAAGCACAGATACGCAGTATTTT	CASMALSTDTQYF
.	.	TRBV30	TRBJ2-5	TGTGCCTGGAGTGTAAGGAGAGAAGTAACGGAGACCCAGTACTTC	CAWSVRREVTETQYF
.	TRBD1	TRBV2	TRBJ2-7	TGTGCCAGCACCCCGGGACAGGGCGATTACGAGCAGTACTTC	CASTPGQGDYEQYF
.	.	TRBV7-9	TRBJ2-1	TGTGCCAGCAGCTTAGAAGGCGTTCTCGGCAATGAGCAGTTCTTC	CASSLEGVLGNEQFF
.	.	TRBV23-1	TRBJ1-6	TGCGCCAGCAGTCAACCGTATGATCGACAGTCAAAGAATAATTCACCCCTCCACTTT	CASSQPYDRQSKNNSPLHF
.	.	TRBV13	TRBJ2-1	TGTGCCAGCAGCTTAATTGACAGTCGCCTTTACAATGAGCAGTTCTTC	CASSLIDSRLYNEQFF
.	.	TRBV28	TRBJ2-7	TGTGCCAGCAGGTGGGAGGCAACCTACGAGCAGTACTTC	CASRWEATYEQYF
.	.	TRBV7-9	TRBJ2-7	TGTGCCAGCGAAGGGCCTCCTTCGAATTACGAGCAGTACTTC	CASEGPPSNYEQYF
.	.	TRBV6-6	TRBJ1-2	TGTGCCAGCAGTTACTCGGTAGAGGGAGCGGAAGGCTACACCTTC	CASSYSVEGAEGYTF
.	.	TRBV14	TRBJ1-4	TGTGCCAGCAGCCAAGACGGGGGGTACGGTGAAAAACTGTTTTTT	CASSQDGGYGEKLFF
.	TRBD2	TRBV4-3	TRBJ2-2	TGCGCCAGCAGCCGTTTGACGGGAGGGGCCACCGGGGAGCTGTTTTTT	CASSRLTGGATGELFF
.	.	TRBV29-1	TRBJ1-2	TGCAGCGTTGTATCCTCCTATGGCTACACCTTC	CSVVSSYGYTF
.	.	TRBV5-4	TRBJ1-2	TGTGCCAGCAGCCCAGGCGTCCCCTATGGCTACACCTTC	CASSPGVPYGYTF
.	TRBD1	TRBV7-9	TRBJ2-7	TGTGCCAGCAGCTCACGGGACAGCGAAGCCTACGAGCAGTACTTC	CASSSRDSEAYEQYF
.	TRBD1	TRBV29-1	TRBJ1-2	TGCAGCGTCGACGTGGACAGGGAGGGAACTTACTATGGCTACACCTTC	CSVDVDREGTYYGYTF
once	TRBD1	TRBV28	TRBJ2-3	TGTGCCAGCAGTTTGGGACAGGGTCTCACAGATACGCAGTATTTT	CASSLGQGLTDTQYF
.	.	TRBV12-2	TRBJ2-5	TGTGCAAGTCGCTCCGTGAGACAGCTTCAAGAGACCCAGTACTTC	CASRSVRQLQETQYF
.	TRBD1	TRBV27	TRBJ2-7	TGTGCCAGCACCCCGAACAGGGGGCGAGGGAACGAGCAGTACTTC	CASTPNRGRGNEQYF
.	.	TRBV7-2	TRBJ2-7	TGTGCCAGCAGCTTAGGCATGCGCGGGCTCTCCTACGAGCAGTACTTC	CASSLGMRGLSYEQYF
.	.	TRBV28	TRBJ2-7	TGTGCCAGCAGGTTTGGCTCCTACGAGCAGTACTTC	CASRFGSYEQYF
.	TRBD1	TRBV10-2	TRBJ2-7	TGCGCCAGCAGTGAGTCAGCGGGACAGGGGGCATACGAGCAGTACTTC	CASSESAGQGAYEQYF
.	.	TRBV29-1	TRBJ2-1	TGCAGCAGGACGCCGGGGGAGCAGTTCTTC	CSRTPGEQFF
.	.	TRBV14	TRBJ2-7	TGTGCCAGCAGCCAAGGACGGACGGGGGACTACGAGCAGTACTTC	CASSQGRTGDYEQYF
.	.	TRBV5-4	TRBJ1-1	TGTGCCAGCAGCGCCGGACATAACACTGAAGCTTTCTTT	CASSAGHNTEAFF